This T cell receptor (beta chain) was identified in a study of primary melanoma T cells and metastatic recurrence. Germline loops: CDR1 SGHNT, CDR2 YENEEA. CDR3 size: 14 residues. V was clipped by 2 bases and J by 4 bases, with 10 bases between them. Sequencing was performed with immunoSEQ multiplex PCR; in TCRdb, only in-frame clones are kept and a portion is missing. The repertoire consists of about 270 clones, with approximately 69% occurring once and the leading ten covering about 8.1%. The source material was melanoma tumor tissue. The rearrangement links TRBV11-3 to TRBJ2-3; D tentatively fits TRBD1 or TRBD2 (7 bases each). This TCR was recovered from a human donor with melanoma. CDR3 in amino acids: CASSLQGGADTQYF. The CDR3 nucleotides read TGTGCCAGCAGCTTACAGGGGGGGGCAGATACGCAGTATTTT.